The present T cell receptor beta chain was sequenced within a study of OX40 agonist ivuxolimab in advanced cancers. Study-level background: The treatment was a fully human IgG2 OX40 agonist, ivuxolimab. With a range of about 23 to 90, age averaged 60 years, and 65% to 90% were male.

Assay: immunoSEQ multiplex PCR; the TCRdb copy retains only in-frame clones and omits some. The sample contains about 33,000 clones, under 85% of which appear only once. Sequencing used CD4+ or CD8+ T cells sorted from blood, obtained in a trial of the OX40 agonist ivuxolimab. The sequence came from an adult with an advanced solid tumor such as melanoma, head and neck, liver or kidney cancer.

The DNA for the CDR3 is TGTGCCAGCAGCTTAGACAGACAGTCTAACTATGGCTACACCTTC. Translated, it gives CASSLDRQSNYGYTF. The chain recombines TRBV11-2 with TRBJ1-2; possibly TRBD1 for D (5 bases). The CDR3 totals 15 residues. CDR1 is SGHAT, CDR2 FQNNGV, per germline. V lost 0 bases and J 0 bases, leaving 8 bases between the germline ends.